These 20 T cell receptor beta chains were sequenced from one sample in a study of T cell repertoires in cytomegalovirus infection (dated by TCRdb to about 2019). Sequencing instrument: Illumina HiSeq 1500. TCRdb handled the public reads itself, with Q25 trimming in fastp and clone calling in MiXCR, and kept productive beta chains. One record per CDR3 amino acid sequence lists the most common genes and DNA. Here the sample has hundreds of thousands of distinct CDR3 sequences; around 24% occur a single time. Of the sample, roughly 8% falls within the top ten clones. The source material was CD8+ T cells from PBMCs. All receptors come from a human donor in good health (CMV status not recorded). Some clones in this sample may be carry-over from other donors' samples.

This clonotype came up a few times. The rearrangement joins TRBV12-3 or TRBV12-4 to TRBJ1-2, with 8 positions matching TRBD1. V shed 4 bases and J 4 bases; nucleotides not matched to a gene: 8. This CDR3 has 15 amino acids. This CDR3 is CASSSGQGRVYGYTF. The CDR3 region has the DNA TGTGCCAGCAGTTCCGGACAGGGTCGCGTCTATGGCTACACCTTC.

V is TRBV5-1 and J is TRBJ2-1, with a possible D match to TRBD2 (6 bases). CDR3 length equals 16 residues. The germline V and J ends were trimmed by 0 bases and 7 bases, with 17 bases remaining between them. Germline loops: CDR1 SGHRS, CDR2 YFSETQ. Written as DNA, the CDR3 is TGCGCCAGCAGCTTGGCAGAGACTAGGGTATCGAATGAGCAGTTCTTC. Residues: CASSLAETRVSNEQFF. Together with reference TRBV5-1 and TRBJ2-1, the CDR3 gives the full variable domain: KAGVTQTPRYLIKTRGQQVTLSCSPISGHRSVSWYQQTPGQGLQFLFEYFSETQRNKGNFPGRFSGRQFSNSRSEMNVSTLELGDSALYLCASSLAETRVSNEQFFGPGTRLTVL.

This clonotype was seen more than once but under ten times. The CDR3 spells CASSLAVKNTEAFF. CDR3 nucleotide sequence: TGTGCCAGCAGTTTAGCGGTGAAGAACACTGAAGCTTTCTTT. The J gene is TRBJ1-1, the V gene TRBV12-3 or TRBV12-4; D unclear. This CDR3 comprises 14 residues. The V end lost 0 bases, the J end lost 1 base, and 6 bases lay between the germline ends.

The table lists this clonotype with a few counts. Written as DNA, the CDR3 is TGTGCCAGCGGTCCCAGCGAGCAGTTCTTC. It translates to CASGPSEQFF. The chain recombines TRBV2 with TRBJ2-1, with D uncertain. In germline, CDR1 is SNHLY, CDR2 FYNNEI. V dropped 8 bases and J dropped 10 bases, with 9 bases sitting between them. This CDR3 region has 10 residues.

This clonotype was recorded a few times. The chain has TRBV29-1 and TRBJ2-1; D may be TRBD2 (7 bases). The CDR3 runs 14 residues. Germline V lookup: CDR1 SQVTM, CDR2 ANQGSEA. V dropped 4 bases and J dropped 2 bases, with 12 bases sitting between them. The CDR3 region has the DNA TGCAGCGTTGTGTGGGGGGGCCCCTACAATGAGCAGTTCTTC. This translates into CSVVWGGPYNEQFF.

Only a few counts were recorded for this clonotype. This sequence joins TRBV14 and TRBJ2-3, with TRBD1 matching over 9 bases. J was trimmed by 2 bases and V by 0 bases; bases with no gene match: 9. Germline CDR1 reads SGHDN; CDR2 reads FVKESK. This CDR3 region has 18 residues. DNA of the CDR3: TGTGCCAGCAGCCAAGAACACGGGGGGACAGGGACCACAGATACGCAGTATTTT. Translated: CASSQEHGGTGTTDTQYF.

This clonotype was detected a few times. The rearrangement uses TRBV27 and TRBJ2-5; tentative D call: TRBD2 (6 bases). CDR1 is MNHEY and CDR2 is SMNVEV in the germline V gene (reference sequence). This CDR3 region has 15 residues. V lost 4 bases and J 1 base, leaving 13 bases between the germline ends. The CDR3: CASSWTGTLQETQYF. In DNA, the CDR3 is TGTGCCAGCAGTTGGACGGGGACTCTCCAAGAGACCCAGTACTTC.

The chain couples TRBV20-1 to TRBJ2-2, with 7 bases fitting TRBD2. The germline V gene has CDR1 DFQATT and CDR2 SNEGSKA (reference sequence). This CDR3 is built from 15 residues. The ends lost 4 bases at V and 3 bases at J; junction bases unmatched: 8. CDR3 protein: CSATLDAGDTGELFF. CDR3 sequence (DNA): TGCAGTGCTACCCTGGATGCGGGGGACACCGGGGAGCTGTTTTTT.

About this clonotype itself: A much bigger clone sits one base away, suggesting this may be a read error. The chain recombines TRBV12-3 or TRBV12-4 with TRBJ1-5; 7 nucleotides agree with TRBD1. J lost 11 bases, V lost 5 bases, and 9 bases had no gene match. This CDR3 contains 13 residues. The CDR3 DNA is TGTGCCAGCAGTACAGGGGCGGTCGTTACCCAGCATTTT. Translated, it gives CASSTGAVVTQHF.

The chain has TRBV12-3 or TRBV12-4 and TRBJ2-1, with D hard to call. CDR3 length: 11 residues. Trimming took off 6 bases at V and 15 bases at J, with 15 bases between the two ends. This chain's CDR3 is CASSLDHGRFF. The DNA for the CDR3 is TGTGCCAGCAGCCTAGATCACGGGCGGTTCTTC.

As for this clonotype: This could be a read error, since a much larger clone is one nucleotide away. The genes are TRBV7-2 and TRBJ1-1, with D perhaps matching TRBD1 (6 bases). Germline lookup yields CDR1 SGHTA and CDR2 FQGNSA. CDR3 length: 14 amino acids. CDR3 nucleotide sequence: TGTGTCAGCAGCGTCAGGGGAAGGAACACTGAAGCTTTCTTT. Amino acid sequence: CVSSVRGRNTEAFF.

This clonotype has only a few counts. The rearrangement uses TRBV28 and TRBJ2-3; either TRBD1 or TRBD2 may fit D (5 bases each). The CDR3 has 15 residues. Between the trimmed V and J ends, which lost 6 bases and 0 bases, there was a span of 13 bases. Germline V gene sequence: CDR1 MDHEN, CDR2 SYDVKM. The CDR3 is CASSTGTFSTDTQYF. The CDR3 nucleotides read TGTGCCAGCAGCACTGGGACCTTTAGCACAGATACGCAGTATTTT.

The V gene is TRBV12-5, the J gene TRBJ1-1; no clear D. V dropped 7 bases and J dropped 0 bases, with 3 bases sitting between them. There are 11 residues in the CDR3. Germline assignment: CDR1 LGHNT and CDR2 FRNRAP. CDR3 nucleotide sequence: TGTGCTAGTGCTATGAACACTGAAGCTTTCTTT. Protein: CASAMNTEAFF.

This clonotype was seen a single time. The V call is TRBV10-3, the J call TRBJ2-5; TRBD2 matches at 15 bases. The germline V gene encodes CDR1 ENHRY and CDR2 SYGVKD. The CDR3 is 19 residues long. V shed 4 bases, J shed 2 bases, and the junction held 11 bases outside the gene matches. The CDR3 bases are TGTGCCATCAGTGGGGGGACTAGCGGGGGGCCTGGACCTCAAGAGACCCAGTACTTC. Translation: CAISGGTSGGPGPQETQYF.

V is TRBV14 and J is TRBJ1-6; no clear D gene. Germline values: CDR1 SGHDN, CDR2 FVKESK. The CDR3 spans 14 residues. Trimming removed 1 base from V and 5 bases from J, with 6 bases in between. CDR3: CASSQAFHNSPLHF. As DNA, the CDR3 is TGTGCCAGCAGCCAAGCCTTCCATAATTCACCCCTCCACTTT.

On this clonotype itself: This is likely a read error, given that the CDR3 carries no conserved phenylalanine or tryptophan at its end. The V gene is TRBV12-3 or TRBV12-4, the J gene TRBJ2-3; TRBD1 agrees at 9 bases. This CDR3 region has 14 residues. V shed 4 bases and J 3 bases; nucleotides not matched to a gene: 2. DNA for the CDR3: TGTGCCAGCAGTTGGACAGGGGTGACAGATACGCAGTATCTT. Its protein is CASSWTGVTDTQYL.

The chain carries TRBV28 and TRBJ2-2; TRBD1 agrees at 8 bases. V was pared by 5 bases and J by 5 bases, with 13 bases of the junction left unmatched. The CDR3 length is 17 residues. Germline CDR1 reads MDHEN; CDR2 reads SYDVKM. The CDR3 reads CASSPRAGQGRTGELFF. CDR3 DNA: TGTGCCAGCAGTCCCAGGGCAGGACAGGGTCGAACCGGGGAGCTGTTTTTT.

The chain joins TRBV20-1 to TRBJ2-3; unclear D gene. V lost 6 bases and J lost 1, with 14 bases in between. Germline assignment: CDR1 DFQATT and CDR2 SNEGSKA (reference sequence). The CDR3 length is 14 residues. This CDR3 is CSAENSRGTDTQYF. In DNA form, the CDR3 reads TGCAGTGCCGAGAACAGTCGGGGCACAGATACGCAGTATTTT.

CDR3 in amino acids: CSARDFDTDTQYF. Written as DNA, the CDR3 is TGCAGTGCCCGGGACTTCGACACAGATACGCAGTATTTT. The genes are TRBV20-1 and TRBJ2-3; a possible D gene is TRBD2 (6 bases). V was shortened by 6 bases and J by 2 bases, with 12 bases between the two germline ends. This CDR3 has 13 amino acids. Per the germline V gene, CDR1 is DFQATT and CDR2 is SNEGSKA (reference sequence).

This clonotype has only a few counts. The CDR3 DNA sequence: TGTGCCAGCAGTTTTTCGGGGTACGAGCAGTACGTC. As protein: CASSFSGYEQYV. The chain recombines TRBV28 with TRBJ2-7; tentatively, D is TRBD2 (5 bases). The V gene's germline CDR1 is MDHEN and CDR2 SYDVKM. The V end was cut by 3 bases, the J end by 4 bases, with 7 bases between. The CDR3 runs to 12 residues.